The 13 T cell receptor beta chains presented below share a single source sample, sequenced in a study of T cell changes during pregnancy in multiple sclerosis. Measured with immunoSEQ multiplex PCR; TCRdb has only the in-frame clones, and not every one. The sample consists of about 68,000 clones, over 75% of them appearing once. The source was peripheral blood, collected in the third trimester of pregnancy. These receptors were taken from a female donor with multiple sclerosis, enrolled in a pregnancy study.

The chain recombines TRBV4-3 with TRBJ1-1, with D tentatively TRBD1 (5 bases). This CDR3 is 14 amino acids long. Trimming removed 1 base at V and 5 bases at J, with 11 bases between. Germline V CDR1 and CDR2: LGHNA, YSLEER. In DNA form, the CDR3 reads TGCGCCAGCAGCCAAGTGGGGAGGGGAACTGAAGCTTTCTTT. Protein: CASSQVGRGTEAFF.

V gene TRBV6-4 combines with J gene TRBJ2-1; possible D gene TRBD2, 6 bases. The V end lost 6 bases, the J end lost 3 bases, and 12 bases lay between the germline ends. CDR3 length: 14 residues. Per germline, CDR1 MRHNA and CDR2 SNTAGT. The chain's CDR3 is CASSLGLNYNEQFF. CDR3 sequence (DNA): TGTGCCAGCAGCTTGGGACTTAACTACAATGAGCAGTTCTTC.

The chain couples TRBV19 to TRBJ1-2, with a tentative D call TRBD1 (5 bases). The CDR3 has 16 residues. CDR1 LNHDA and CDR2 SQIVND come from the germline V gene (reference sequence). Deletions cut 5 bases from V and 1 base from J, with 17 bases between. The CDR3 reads CASSAMDKGINYGYTF. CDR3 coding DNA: TGTGCCAGTAGTGCTATGGACAAGGGGATTAACTATGGCTACACCTTC.

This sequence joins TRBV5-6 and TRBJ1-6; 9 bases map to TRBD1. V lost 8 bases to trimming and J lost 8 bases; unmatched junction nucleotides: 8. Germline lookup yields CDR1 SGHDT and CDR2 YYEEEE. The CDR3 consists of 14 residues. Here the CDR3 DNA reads TGTGCCAGTAAGGATGGACAGGGGTATTCACCCCTCCACTTT. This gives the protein CASKDGQGYSPLHF.

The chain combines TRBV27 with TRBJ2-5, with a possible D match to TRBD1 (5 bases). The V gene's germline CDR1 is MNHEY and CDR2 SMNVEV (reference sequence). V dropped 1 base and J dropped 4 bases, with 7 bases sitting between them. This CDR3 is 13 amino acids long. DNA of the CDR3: TGTGCCAGCAGTTTATATGGGGCAGAGACCCAGTACTTC. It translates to CASSLYGAETQYF.

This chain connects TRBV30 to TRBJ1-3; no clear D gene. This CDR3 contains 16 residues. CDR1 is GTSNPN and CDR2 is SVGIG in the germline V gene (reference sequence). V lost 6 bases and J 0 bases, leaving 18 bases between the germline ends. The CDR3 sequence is CACSRARSRSGNTIYF. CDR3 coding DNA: TGTGCCTGTAGTCGAGCCCGTTCCCGCTCTGGAAACACCATATATTTT.

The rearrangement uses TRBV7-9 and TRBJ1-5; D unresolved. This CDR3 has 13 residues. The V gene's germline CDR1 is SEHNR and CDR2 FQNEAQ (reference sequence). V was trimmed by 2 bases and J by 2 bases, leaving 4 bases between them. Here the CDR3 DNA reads TGTGCCAGCAGCTTAACAGGCAATCAGCCCCAGCATTTT. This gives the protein CASSLTGNQPQHF.

The CDR3 DNA is TGTGCCAGCAGTGAGAAGGGGGAAAGAGGAATCGGTAATGAAAAACTGTTTTTT. This codes for CASSEKGERGIGNEKLFF. The chain recombines TRBV25-1 with TRBJ1-4; weak D call: TRBD1 (6 bases). V was pared by 3 bases and J by 4 bases, with 21 bases between. CDR1 MGHDK and CDR2 SYGVNS come from the germline V gene. The CDR3 sequence is 18 residues long.

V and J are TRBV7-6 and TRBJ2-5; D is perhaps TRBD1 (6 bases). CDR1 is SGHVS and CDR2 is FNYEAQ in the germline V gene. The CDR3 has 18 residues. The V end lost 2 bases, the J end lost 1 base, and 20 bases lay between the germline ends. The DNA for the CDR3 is TGTGCCAGCAGCTTAAGGGCCTCCACAGGGCTATCCCAAGAGACCCAGTACTTC. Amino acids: CASSLRASTGLSQETQYF.

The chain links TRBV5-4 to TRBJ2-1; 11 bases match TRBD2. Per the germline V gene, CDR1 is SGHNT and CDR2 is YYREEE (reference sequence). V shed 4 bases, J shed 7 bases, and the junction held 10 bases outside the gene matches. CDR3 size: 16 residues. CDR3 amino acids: CASSGEGLAATNEQFF. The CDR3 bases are TGTGCCAGCAGCGGGGAGGGACTAGCGGCGACGAATGAGCAGTTCTTC. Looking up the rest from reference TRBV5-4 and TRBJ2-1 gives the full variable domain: ETGVTQSPTHLIKTRGQQVTLRCSSQSGHNTVSWYQQALGQGPQFIFQYYREEENGRGNFPPRFSGLQFPNYSSELNVNALELDDSALYLCASSGEGLAATNEQFFGPGTRLTVL.

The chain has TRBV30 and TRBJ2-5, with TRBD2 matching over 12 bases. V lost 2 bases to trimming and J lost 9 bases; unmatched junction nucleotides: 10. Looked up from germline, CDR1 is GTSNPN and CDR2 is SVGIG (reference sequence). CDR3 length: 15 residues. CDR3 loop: CAWSRPGLAGEAQYF. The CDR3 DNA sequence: TGTGCCTGGAGTCGGCCGGGACTAGCGGGTGAGGCCCAGTACTTC.

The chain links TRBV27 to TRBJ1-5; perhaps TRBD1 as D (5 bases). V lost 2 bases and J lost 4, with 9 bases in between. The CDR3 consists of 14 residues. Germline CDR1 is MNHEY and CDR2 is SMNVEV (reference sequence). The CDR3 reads CASSLVGENQPQHF. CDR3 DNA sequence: TGTGCCAGCAGTTTAGTAGGGGAAAATCAGCCCCAGCATTTT.

Written as DNA, the CDR3 is TGTGCCAGCAGCTTGGTGGGACAGTCCAACACTGAAGCTTTCTTT. This sequence encodes CASSLVGQSNTEAFF. The chain links TRBV5-6 to TRBJ1-1, with 7 bases identical to TRBD1. Germline V lookup: CDR1 SGHDT, CDR2 YYEEEE. Trimming at V came to 0 bases and at J to 2 bases, leaving 4 bases not matched to a gene. The CDR3 spans 15 residues. The full variable domain, its missing parts supplied by reference TRBV5-6 and TRBJ1-1, is DAGVTQSPTHLIKTRGQQVTLRCSPKSGHDTVSWYQQALGQGPQFIFQYYEEEERQRGNFPDRFSGHQFPNYSSELNVNALLLGDSALYLCASSLVGQSNTEAFFGQGTRLTVV.